What follows is one TCR beta chain and its context. As yet, its antigen is unknown. V lost 4 bases and J 7 bases, leaving 25 bases between the germline ends. Germline CDR1 is MNHEY and CDR2 is SMNVEV (reference sequence). CDR3 length equals 17 residues. The PCR used 60 Vbeta and 13 Jbeta primers. Produced via immunoSEQ multiplex PCR; TCRdb's table is partial and in-frame only. The sample includes approximately 99,000 clones, around 80% of them seen just once. This sample was taken from a study of cytomegalovirus exposure and HLA in healthy donors. Study observations and caveats: Altogether, 150 to 200 TCR beta chains were recorded as cytomegalovirus-associated. Certain sequence variants were highly shared and formed a cluster, and this cluster was likely a sequencing artifact. Later analysis suggested links between common viral pathogens and several top significant clusters. Cytomegalovirus status, reportedly, was diagnosed with high specificity and sensitivity by the classifier.

V and J are TRBV27 and TRBJ1-2; possibly TRBD1 for D (5 bases). Sequencing was performed on PBMCs. The receptor comes from a male donor in good health and CMV-seropositive. DNA of the CDR3: TGTGCCAGCAGTTGGACCCCCTCCACGCAGATTCAGGGTGGCTACACCTTC. Encoded protein: CASSWTPSTQIQGGYTF.